This T cell receptor (beta chain) was sequenced in a study of cytomegalovirus exposure and HLA in healthy donors. Primers included in the PCR were 60 Vbeta and 13 Jbeta primers. Profiled with immunoSEQ multiplex PCR; TCRdb holds only in-frame clones, not every one. The repertoire includes some 190,000 clones, around 80% of them detected once, and approximately 1.6% sits in the top ten. V was shortened by 5 bases and J by 6 bases, with 13 bases between the two germline ends. The CDR3 covers 13 residues. Germline lookup yields CDR1 MNHEY and CDR2 SVGAGI. Healthy people donating bone marrow made up the donors.

Sequencing used PBMCs. The chain is built from TRBV6-5 and TRBJ1-2; possible D gene TRBD1, 6 bases. This TCR came from a man between 35 and 55 years old in good health and CMV-seropositive. The CDR3 protein is CASSVTGRHGYTF. CDR3 bases: TGTGCCAGCAGTGTAACAGGGAGACATGGCTACACCTTC.